This is a list of T cell receptor beta chains from one sample in a study of graft-versus-host responses after intestinal transplantation. The protocol was immunoSEQ multiplex PCR, while the TCRdb copy is restricted to in-frame clones and leaves out a portion. This sample has more than 10,000 clones, with about a third found just once. Sequenced material: alloreactive CD4+ T cells from a mixed lymphocyte reaction culture, taken before transplantation. The receptors stem from a human patient who was an organ donor for intestinal transplantation. Each CDR3 is given without its conserved first and last residue. A clone size is listed for some rows: how often the clone was seen (once, few, many), or a class if it is expanded.

V,J,size,CDR3
TRBV27,TRBJ2-1,NA,ASSLWAYNEQF
TRBV7-3,TRBJ2-5,NA,ASSRTRTETQY
TRBV5-3,TRBJ1-2,few,ASSIGLYGYT
TRBV6-6,TRBJ2-7,NA,ASTPRGDYEQY
TRBV6-1,TRBJ2-7,NA,ASSEPGHYYEQY
TRBV28,TRBJ2-7,medium-sized,ASSRGGEYEQY
TRBV11-1,TRBJ2-1,medium-sized,ASSQGLAGGNEQF
TRBV10-1,TRBJ1-1,NA,ASPPGQGPDFEAF
TRBV4-1,TRBJ1-2,NA,ASSGHGLYGYT
TRBV29-1,TRBJ2-1,NA,SAYGAFKGQQF
TRBV11-2,TRBJ2-7,medium-sized,ASSLDRGLEQY
TRBV5-1,TRBJ2-3,medium-sized,ASSLESGDTQY
TRBV5-1,TRBJ2-5,few,ASSLARTGVETQY
TRBV6-5,TRBJ1-2,few,ASTLARGFYGYT
TRBV5-6,NA,few,ASSFQGTGYEQY
TRBV19,TRBJ2-3,NA,ASSPTTRGSTQY
TRBV7-2,TRBJ2-5,NA,ASSLDSPGTQY
TRBV7-8,TRBJ1-6,few,ASSLGQGSPLH
TRBV5-4,TRBJ2-2,few,ASSLDRTANTGELF
TRBV9,TRBJ2-1,few,ASSGTSGGHEQF
TRBV7-2,TRBJ1-1,NA,ASTPGTGRTNTEAF
TRBV7-2,TRBJ1-2,NA,ASSLRANYGYT
TRBV7-9,TRBJ1-2,medium-sized,ASSLAERKAGGYT
TRBV9,TRBJ2-2,once,ASSVVAGINTGELF
TRBV7-2,TRBJ1-1,NA,ASSLTGVTEAF
TRBV7-3,TRBJ2-1,few,ASSPWGLSVTSYNEQF
TRBV2,TRBJ2-5,NA,ASSAKLAGATQETQY
TRBV27,TRBJ1-2,NA,ASSPIPQTGVYGYT
TRBV15,TRBJ1-6,few,ATSVQGRDSPLH
TRBV18,TRBJ1-1,NA,ASSPLTGSGVAF
TRBV7-9,TRBJ1-4,NA,ASSLGQNEKLF
TRBV4-3,TRBJ2-2,medium-sized,ASSPGRGRGTGELF
TRBV6-9,TRBJ2-7,NA,ASSPPGQLTYEQY
TRBV7-9,TRBJ1-2,few,ASSLPLPGQGGGYT
TRBV4-1,TRBJ2-5,few,ASSQPVTSGVGTQY
TRBV30,TRBJ2-5,few,AWGLAGGPQETQY
TRBV30,TRBJ2-7,few,AWSPDRTSGAPNEQY
TRBV5-6,TRBJ2-3,few,ASSFQGALTDTQY
TRBV10-3,TRBJ1-2,NA,ASSDRGVSGYT
TRBV27,TRBJ1-5,NA,ASSLGGTVYQPQH
TRBV19,TRBJ1-2,NA,ASSIFGGYT
TRBV5-4,TRBJ1-2,NA,ASSWQGAYGYT